The present TCR beta chain was sequenced within a study of regulatory T cells in long-lasting Graves disease. Construction of TCR beta libraries relied on iRepertoire HTBI primers and on Arm-PCR targeting CDR3 regions. MiXCR was run by TCRdb on the multiplex PCR reads, yielding one entry per CDR3 protein. Of more than 400,000 distinct CDR3 sequences listed, roughly 16% are singletons. This clonotype occurred a few times. What it binds is unknown. Findings of the study overall: More public clonotypes were shared by persistent patients (2,741) than by new patients (about 970).

Time point denoted: newly diagnosed GD, antithyroid drugs for less than 3 months. After RNA was extracted from PBMCs, the TCR library was made from it. These data also featured in a second study, about T cells in Graves' hyperthyroidism and ophthalmopathy. That work contributes: On the basis of clinical symptoms, serum thyroxine and TRAb, thyroid ultrasound and orbital computed tomography, diagnoses were made.

The sequences come from peripheral blood mononuclear cells (PBMCs), collected at new diagnosis, from a patient treated with antithyroid drugs. The receptor comes from a man aged 35 to 55 with Graves disease.

CDR3 coding DNA: TGCAGTGCTAGAGCTACCGGGACTAGCGGTTATAGCAAGCAGTTCTTC. It encodes CSARATGTSGYSKQFF. The V call is TRBV20-1, the J call TRBJ2-1; 11 nucleotides line up with TRBD2. This CDR3 has 16 amino acids. Germline V gene data show CDR1 as DFQATT and CDR2 as SNEGSKA (reference sequence). The ends lost 1 base at V and 11 bases at J; junction bases unmatched: 13.